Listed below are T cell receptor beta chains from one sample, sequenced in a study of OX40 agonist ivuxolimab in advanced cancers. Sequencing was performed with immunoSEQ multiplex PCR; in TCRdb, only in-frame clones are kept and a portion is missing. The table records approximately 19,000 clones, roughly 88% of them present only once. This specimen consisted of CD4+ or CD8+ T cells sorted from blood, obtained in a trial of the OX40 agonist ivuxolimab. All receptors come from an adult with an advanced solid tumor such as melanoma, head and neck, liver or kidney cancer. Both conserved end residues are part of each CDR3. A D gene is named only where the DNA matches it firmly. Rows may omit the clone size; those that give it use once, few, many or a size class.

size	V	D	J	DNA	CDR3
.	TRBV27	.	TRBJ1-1	TGTGCCAGCAGTTTCGGGGGTTCCACTGAAGCTTTCTTT	CASSFGGSTEAFF
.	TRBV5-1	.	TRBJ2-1	TGCGCCAGCAGCTTGAACAGCGGCCCCTACAATGAGCAGTTCTTC	CASSLNSGPYNEQFF
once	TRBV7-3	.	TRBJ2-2	TGTGCCAGCAGCTTATATTCCGCCGACACCGGGGAGCTGTTTTTT	CASSLYSADTGELFF
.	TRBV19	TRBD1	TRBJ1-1	TGTGCCAGTACCACAGGGGGAAACACTGAAGCTTTCTTT	CASTTGGNTEAFF
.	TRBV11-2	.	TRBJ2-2	TGTGCCAGCAGCCAGGACTTCACCGGGGAGCTGTTTTTT	CASSQDFTGELFF
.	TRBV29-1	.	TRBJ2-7	TGCAGCGTTGTTGGGTACAGCCAGCAATTCGACGAGCAGTACTTC	CSVVGYSQQFDEQYF
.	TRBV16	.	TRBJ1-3	TGTGCCAGCAGCCCAACCCAGGGCCCTGGAAACACCATATATTTT	CASSPTQGPGNTIYF
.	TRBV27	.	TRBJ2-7	TGTGCCAGCAGTTCCCTCTACGAGCAGTACTTC	CASSSLYEQYF
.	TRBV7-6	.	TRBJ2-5	TGTGCCAGCAGCTTAGCTGGGCACCAAGAGACCCAGTACTTC	CASSLAGHQETQYF
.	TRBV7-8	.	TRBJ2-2	TGTGCCCGTTCCGGGGGTCCCGGGGAGCTGTTTTTT	CARSGGPGELFF
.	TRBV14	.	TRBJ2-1	TGTGCCAGCAGCTATAGGCCAGGCAATGAGCAGTTCTTC	CASSYRPGNEQFF
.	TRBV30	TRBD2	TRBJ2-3	TGTGCCTGGGGACTAGCGGTTAGCACAGATACGCAGTATTTT	CAWGLAVSTDTQYF
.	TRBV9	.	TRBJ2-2	TGTGCCAGCAGCGGGCGCTATTCCACCGGGGAGCTGTTTTTT	CASSGRYSTGELFF
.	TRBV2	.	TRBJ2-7	TGTGCCAGCAGTGTCTTTCCCGGCTACGAGCAGTACTTC	CASSVFPGYEQYF
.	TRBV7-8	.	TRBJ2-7	TGTGCCAGCAGCTTATTCGTACTGGGGGGAACCTACGAGCAGTACTTC	CASSLFVLGGTYEQYF
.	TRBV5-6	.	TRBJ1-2	TGTGCCAGCAGCTTGGCGAGGGCTGGCTACACCTTC	CASSLARAGYTF
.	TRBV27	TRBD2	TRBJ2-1	TGTGCCAGCGGAGAGCGGGGATACAATGAGCAGTTCTTC	CASGERGYNEQFF
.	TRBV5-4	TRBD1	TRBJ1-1	TGTGCCAGCAGCTTGGACAGGGGGGAGGGTAGGACTGAAGCTTTCTTT	CASSLDRGEGRTEAFF
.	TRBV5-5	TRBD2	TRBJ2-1	TGTGCCAGCAGCCCCCTTAGCGGGAAATCCTACAATGAGCAGTTCTTC	CASSPLSGKSYNEQFF
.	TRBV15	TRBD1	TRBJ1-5	TGTGCCACCAGCAGAGATATGGGACAGGGACAGCCCCAGCATTTT	CATSRDMGQGQPQHF